The rows below give T cell receptor beta chains drawn from one sample of a study of glioma-infiltrating T cells. TCRdb independently ran MiXCR on the multiplex PCR reads; one entry per CDR3 protein. The repertoire consists of about 140,000 distinct CDR3 sequences, with around 42% occurring once and the leading ten covering 15% to 25%. The sequenced sample consisted of glioma tissue, nonneoplastic brain tissue, or PBMCs (not recorded which). These receptors were collected from a human donor with low-grade glioma or glioblastoma, undergoing nonglioma brain surgery, or in good health (not recorded which). Both conserved end residues are part of each CDR3. Each record gives: J gene, V gene, D gene, clone size, CDR3 DNA, CDR3 protein. D genes are given only for firm matches. Some rows mark clone size as missing; the rest say once, few, many or name a class of expanded clone.

J gene: TRBJ2-1
V gene: TRBV15
D gene: TRBD2
clone size: .
CDR3 DNA: TGTGCCACCACTAGCGGGGCGTACAATGAGCAGTTCTTC
CDR3 protein: CATTSGAYNEQFF

J gene: TRBJ1-2
V gene: TRBV6-6
D gene: TRBD1
clone size: few
CDR3 DNA: TGTGCCAGCAGTTACTCTGGGACAGATTATGGCTACACCTTC
CDR3 protein: CASSYSGTDYGYTF

J gene: TRBJ1-6
V gene: TRBV6-1
D gene: .
clone size: many
CDR3 DNA: TGTGCCAGCAGTTATGGCCAGGGGTCACCCCTCCACTTT
CDR3 protein: CASSYGQGSPLHF

J gene: TRBJ2-5
V gene: TRBV6-2/TRBV6-3
D gene: TRBD2
clone size: many
CDR3 DNA: TGTGCCAGCAGTTCGTCGACTAGCTGGAAGGAGACCCAGTACTTC
CDR3 protein: CASSSSTSWKETQYF

J gene: TRBJ2-5
V gene: TRBV6-2/TRBV6-3
D gene: .
clone size: .
CDR3 DNA: TGTGCCAGCAGTTCCGCCCAGGGTCTGGGCCAAGAGGCCCAGTACTTC
CDR3 protein: CASSSAQGLGQEAQYF

J gene: TRBJ2-7
V gene: TRBV6-1
D gene: TRBD2
clone size: many
CDR3 DNA: TGTGCCAGCAACCGACTAGCGGGAGCACGCGAGCAGTACTTC
CDR3 protein: CASNRLAGAREQYF

J gene: TRBJ1-2
V gene: TRBV3-1
D gene: .
clone size: few
CDR3 DNA: TGTGCCAGCAGCCAATTAAACAGCCTTCAAGGGGGCTACACCTTC
CDR3 protein: CASSQLNSLQGGYTF

J gene: TRBJ2-4
V gene: TRBV2
D gene: .
clone size: .
CDR3 DNA: TGTGCCAGCAGTCCGACAGGCGACATTCAGTACTTC
CDR3 protein: CASSPTGDIQYF

J gene: TRBJ2-5
V gene: TRBV6-1
D gene: TRBD2
clone size: few
CDR3 DNA: TGTGCCAGCAGTACTCTGACTAGCGGTAAAGAGACCCAGTACTTC
CDR3 protein: CASSTLTSGKETQYF

J gene: TRBJ1-5
V gene: TRBV6-1
D gene: .
clone size: few
CDR3 DNA: TGTGCCAGCGGTGATGGCAATCAGCCCCAGCATTTT
CDR3 protein: CASGDGNQPQHF

J gene: TRBJ2-7
V gene: TRBV4-1
D gene: .
clone size: many
CDR3 DNA: TGCGCCAGCAGCCAAGAGTACAGACCGGTCGAGCAGTACTTC
CDR3 protein: CASSQEYRPVEQYF

J gene: TRBJ2-7
V gene: TRBV28
D gene: TRBD2
clone size: many
CDR3 DNA: TGTGCCAGCAAGACAGAAGCGGGGCCAGCCTACGAGCAGTACTTC
CDR3 protein: CASKTEAGPAYEQYF

J gene: TRBJ2-1
V gene: TRBV25-1
D gene: .
clone size: few
CDR3 DNA: TGTGCCAGCAGTGAGCCCGGACGGAGCTCCTACAATGAGCAGTTCTTC
CDR3 protein: CASSEPGRSSYNEQFF

J gene: TRBJ2-5
V gene: TRBV5-6
D gene: .
clone size: .
CDR3 DNA: TGTGCCAGCAGCTTGTTTGGTGTGGGGGAAGAGACCCAGTACTTC
CDR3 protein: CASSLFGVGEETQYF

J gene: TRBJ1-1
V gene: TRBV2
D gene: .
clone size: once
CDR3 DNA: TGTGCCAGCAGTGAAGACAGTTACACTGAAGCTTTCTTT
CDR3 protein: CASSEDSYTEAFF

J gene: TRBJ2-5
V gene: TRBV6-2/TRBV6-3
D gene: .
clone size: .
CDR3 DNA: TGTGCCAGCAGTTGGGGTCTCCAAGAGACCCAGTACTTC
CDR3 protein: CASSWGLQETQYF

J gene: TRBJ2-2
V gene: TRBV28
D gene: .
clone size: .
CDR3 DNA: TGTGCCAGCAGTTTATCCGGCACCGGGGAGCCGTTTTTT
CDR3 protein: CASSLSGTGEPFF

J gene: TRBJ1-2
V gene: TRBV2
D gene: .
clone size: few
CDR3 DNA: TGTGCCAGCAGGTACACAGGCTACACCTTC
CDR3 protein: CASRYTGYTF

J gene: TRBJ2-3
V gene: TRBV4-1
D gene: .
clone size: .
CDR3 DNA: TGCGCCAGCAGCCAAGGGGTTAACAGGGACCCGTATTTT
CDR3 protein: CASSQGVNRDPYF

J gene: TRBJ2-3
V gene: TRBV7-9
D gene: TRBD2
clone size: .
CDR3 DNA: TGTGCCAGCAGCTTATCACTAGCGGGGGGATCAGATACGCAGTATTTT
CDR3 protein: CASSLSLAGGSDTQYF